A selection of T cell receptor beta chains follows, all from one sample in a study of CD8+ T cells in alopecia areata. Repertoires were generated with immunoSEQ multiplex PCR, while TCRdb's copy carries only in-frame clones and drops some. Found here are roughly 200,000 clones, less than 70% of them singletons; the top ten hold 10% to 12%. Material: CD8+ T cells sorted from blood, obtained at week 24, from a patient treated with tofacitinib. The receptors here all came from a human donor with alopecia areata. The CDR3 runs from the conserved cysteine through the conserved F or W. The D gene is left open where the match is weak.

cdr3_aa: CACVRGTEAFF; d_call: -; cdr3_length: 11; v_call: TRBV30
cdr3_aa: CAWSQGANSYEQYF; d_call: -; cdr3_length: 14; v_call: TRBV30
cdr3_aa: CASSVKTGELFF; d_call: -; cdr3_length: 12; v_call: TRBV2
cdr3_aa: CSVDGDRGHMNTEAFF; d_call: TRBD1; cdr3_length: 16; v_call: TRBV29-1
cdr3_aa: CASSLAGSYNEQFF; d_call: -; cdr3_length: 14; v_call: TRBV7-8
cdr3_aa: CASSLEGIYEQYF; d_call: -; cdr3_length: 13; v_call: TRBV5-1
cdr3_aa: CSASTGPNVLTF; d_call: TRBD1; cdr3_length: 12; v_call: TRBV29-1
cdr3_aa: CASSLYSGVTDTQYF; d_call: TRBD2; cdr3_length: 15; v_call: TRBV27
cdr3_aa: CASRPGTGSYEQYF; d_call: TRBD1; cdr3_length: 14; v_call: TRBV13
cdr3_aa: CASSEAWRANTGELFF; d_call: -; cdr3_length: 16; v_call: TRBV6-1
cdr3_aa: CASSQDNRVNNEQFF; d_call: -; cdr3_length: 15; v_call: TRBV14
cdr3_aa: CSVFTPRDYNEQFF; d_call: -; cdr3_length: 14; v_call: TRBV29-1
cdr3_aa: CASSNSGSSYNEQFF; d_call: TRBD2; cdr3_length: 15; v_call: TRBV2
cdr3_aa: CASSLGQGSSYEQYF; d_call: TRBD1; cdr3_length: 15; v_call: TRBV7-2
cdr3_aa: CASSFNRGVDIQYF; d_call: TRBD2; cdr3_length: 14; v_call: TRBV7-2
cdr3_aa: CASSLDPRTGELFF; d_call: -; cdr3_length: 14; v_call: TRBV7-2
cdr3_aa: CASRYPMGAFF; d_call: -; cdr3_length: 11; v_call: TRBV6-1
cdr3_aa: CSVDEGDGYTF; d_call: -; cdr3_length: 11; v_call: TRBV29-1
cdr3_aa: CASSSRLAGGHTDTQYF; d_call: TRBD2; cdr3_length: 17; v_call: TRBV7-8
cdr3_aa: CASSAGTGGLPKAFF; d_call: TRBD1; cdr3_length: 15; v_call: TRBV19
cdr3_aa: CASSGLAGGVADTQYF; d_call: TRBD2; cdr3_length: 16; v_call: TRBV10-2
cdr3_aa: CASSPSGPTEQYF; d_call: -; cdr3_length: 13; v_call: TRBV7-2
cdr3_aa: CASSQGRYTEAFF; d_call: -; cdr3_length: 13; v_call: TRBV4-3
cdr3_aa: CASSFDRDMGDEQFF; d_call: -; cdr3_length: 15; v_call: TRBV7-9
cdr3_aa: CASRDANTGELFF; d_call: -; cdr3_length: 13; v_call: TRBV7-8
cdr3_aa: CASSYSEGPQHF; d_call: -; cdr3_length: 12; v_call: TRBV6-5
cdr3_aa: CSVEGNTEAFF; d_call: -; cdr3_length: 11; v_call: TRBV29-1
cdr3_aa: CASSQDRAGAITDTQYF; d_call: TRBD2; cdr3_length: 17; v_call: TRBV4-3
cdr3_aa: CASSGRGGYGYTF; d_call: -; cdr3_length: 13; v_call: TRBV9
cdr3_aa: CAISQQGTEAFF; d_call: -; cdr3_length: 12; v_call: TRBV10-3
cdr3_aa: CASSDRGNTIYF; d_call: -; cdr3_length: 12; v_call: TRBV9
cdr3_aa: CASSLELQGSDYGYTF; d_call: TRBD1; cdr3_length: 16; v_call: TRBV5-6
cdr3_aa: CASSQDNGAYEQYF; d_call: -; cdr3_length: 14; v_call: TRBV4-1
cdr3_aa: CASSPERQGGEKLFF; d_call: TRBD1; cdr3_length: 15; v_call: TRBV9
cdr3_aa: CSVEDPRTDYGYTF; d_call: -; cdr3_length: 14; v_call: TRBV29-1
cdr3_aa: CSAAGGVVDGYTF; d_call: -; cdr3_length: 13; v_call: TRBV29-1
cdr3_aa: CASSSRAGDTQYF; d_call: -; cdr3_length: 13; v_call: TRBV6-5
cdr3_aa: CAWSVSDIFPEAFF; d_call: -; cdr3_length: 14; v_call: TRBV30
cdr3_aa: CASSFTGGNTEAFF; d_call: TRBD1; cdr3_length: 14; v_call: TRBV7-3
cdr3_aa: CASSLSGGTEAFF; d_call: -; cdr3_length: 13; v_call: TRBV5-1
cdr3_aa: CASSQSRHPMRETQYF; d_call: -; cdr3_length: 16; v_call: TRBV23-1
cdr3_aa: CASSIRDRGYNEQFF; d_call: TRBD1; cdr3_length: 15; v_call: TRBV11-2
cdr3_aa: CASSLAGSRGTQYF; d_call: -; cdr3_length: 14; v_call: TRBV5-6
cdr3_aa: CASRGDTGELFF; d_call: TRBD2; cdr3_length: 12; v_call: TRBV4-3
cdr3_aa: CASSLAYRGPNQPQHF; d_call: TRBD1; cdr3_length: 16; v_call: TRBV5-6
cdr3_aa: CASSPRKGRGETQYF; d_call: TRBD2; cdr3_length: 15; v_call: TRBV4-3
cdr3_aa: CASSQASGVNEQFF; d_call: -; cdr3_length: 14; v_call: TRBV4-3
cdr3_aa: CASSSTHRIAGLSTDTQYF; d_call: TRBD2; cdr3_length: 19; v_call: TRBV7-2
cdr3_aa: CSVGSAVGEPYEQYF; d_call: -; cdr3_length: 15; v_call: TRBV29-1
cdr3_aa: CASSPGQGIAEAFF; d_call: TRBD1; cdr3_length: 14; v_call: TRBV5-6
cdr3_aa: CSVPGRGIGYNEQFF; d_call: -; cdr3_length: 15; v_call: TRBV29-1
cdr3_aa: CASSVTGAPDTQYF; d_call: -; cdr3_length: 14; v_call: TRBV9
cdr3_aa: CSVYDRDRGPHGYTF; d_call: TRBD1; cdr3_length: 15; v_call: TRBV29-1